This TCR beta chain was observed in a study of cytomegalovirus exposure and HLA in healthy donors (dated by TCRdb to about 2017). In the study overall: According to an earlier analysis of around 600 of the donors, some 180 million T cells yielded over 90 million unique TCR beta sequences and 250 to 350 Gb of sequence data. An early release that covered some 640 HLA-typed donors contained around 330 gigabases of sequencing data and 85 million to 100 million unique TCR sequences. The genetic ancestry cluster associated with self-reported Caucasian donors included roughly four fifths of the approximately 410 genotyped donors. The study aimed to test whether cataloging public T cell receptors could reveal signatures of past pathogen exposure. The study profiled the T cell repertoires of under 850 subjects by immunosequencing and related them to cytomegalovirus serostatus. In addition to the first cohort of approximately 650 subjects, a separate validation cohort of 120 different subjects was used. To predict cytomegalovirus infection status, the study brought together high-throughput TCR immunosequencing, statistical association of individual TCRs with disease status, and machine learning. A later analysis re-examined previously published TCR beta repertoires from just over 650 donors and added high-resolution HLA genotyping to investigate patterns of TCR occurrence. The later analysis used no new phenotypic data to find candidate immune exposures, relying instead on TCR beta sequences and their occurrence across donors. To decide whether each TCR beta V gene segment behaved as functional or pseudogenic, an earlier analysis of some 600 of the donors relied on high-throughput TCR beta sequencing. Donor age, sex, ethnicity and CMV serostatus were compiled alongside the repertoire data. Genome-wide SNP genotypes for about 65% of the 666 donors were used in a later genetic analysis, which treated that subset as a discovery cohort. Every repertoire in the discovery cohort had been generated on one and the same sequencing platform. HLA typing covered class I and class II loci at four-digit resolution. The number of donors typed differed by locus, with roughly 620-630 for A, B, C, DRB1 and DQB1, around 500 for DQA1, 600 to 610 for DPA1, and 450 to 480 for DPB1. Roughly 5 DR-DQ haplotypes were handled as single units for association and clustering, since linkage in the cohort was strong. On average, roughly 250,000 unique TCR beta nucleotide sequences were sequenced per donor among a few hundred genotyped donors of the cohort, with roughly 18% of those sequences being non-productive.

A remark on this clone: Its specific antigen is unknown. Per-nucleotide qualities are absent, and no much larger clonotype sits a single base away. The same CDR3 arises from other DNA sequences in this sample as well.

What the study reported, not specific to this receptor: According to the authors, the approach could potentially be generalized to other disease states and immunological phenotypes. Because counts were too low, about 18 rarely observed V segments, including chromosome 9 orphons, were left out of the earlier analysis of approximately 580 of the donors. A further reported finding was that TCR beta sequences accurately predicted the HLA-A and HLA-B alleles for most subjects in the first cohort. Most TCR sequences were seen in very few donors, while some public TCRs were found in many individuals. V-gene and J-gene trimming of TCR beta chains was associated with a missense DCLRE1C variant in a later genetic analysis, and the association was replicated in an independent cohort. In a later analysis, 16,951 TCR beta sequences were associated with specific HLA alleles at a false discovery rate of 0.05. When HLA alleles, especially DR and DQ, strongly co-occurred, TCR associations were difficult to assign to individual alleles. Linkage disequilibrium might explain the correlated functional status among segregating V segments, but an unknown experimental factor could not be excluded. In a later analysis, the rate of TCR association differed among HLA loci, with DRB1 alleles having the most associated TCRs and HLA-C alleles having the fewest. The classifier was reported to diagnose cytomegalovirus status with high specificity and sensitivity in both the original and validation cohorts. A later analysis found that HLA-associated TCR beta chains were more clonally expanded and had lower generation probabilities than equally common non-associated chains. Presence/absence analyses assumed roughly uniform sequencing depth across donors, an assumption that may not hold. Because HLA typing was missing for some donors at each locus, association tests included only the typed subset. A total of fewer than 200 TCR beta chains were listed by the study as associated with cytomegalovirus. Only TCR beta chains were sequenced in this cohort, and the absence of alpha or paired-chain data limited detectable features. A later analysis reported that several top co-occurrence clusters appeared linked to parvovirus B19, influenza, CMV and Epstein-Barr virus. In vitro tests confirmed that a few of the cytomegalovirus-associated TCR beta chains recognize cytomegalovirus antigens. Broadly in line with IMGT annotations, most TCR beta V segments showed up in productive rearrangements about 90% or about 30% of the time in an earlier analysis of approximately 600 of the donors. Immune exposure information for the cohort was limited to CMV serostatus. A group of highly shared sequence variants was considered likely to be a technical artifact of the sequencing pipeline. According to a later genetic analysis, donors in an Asian-associated ancestry cluster had fewer N-insertions in productive TCRs than the roughly 700-donor mean. According to a later analysis, most CMV-associated TCR beta chains appeared to be HLA-restricted, and the HLA associations seemed to be driven largely by CMV exposure.

In total, roughly 670 healthy bone marrow donors made up the cohort. At the time of sampling, all cohort members were nominally healthy, though unrecorded immune exposures were likely present. The donor tested CMV seronegative, placing the donor among the 350 to 400 seronegative members of the cohort. Each donor provided a peripheral blood sample, and peripheral blood mononuclear cells were used for TCR beta sequencing. Genomic DNA extraction from the blood cell samples was performed with the Qiagen DNeasy Blood Extraction Kit. Library preparation was by the immunoSEQ multiplex PCR assay. For the multiplex PCR, a mixture combining 60 forward primers for TCR Vbeta segments and 13 reverse primers for TCR Jbeta segments was used. The CDR3 region of rearranged TCR beta genes was amplified from genomic DNA by a multiplex PCR assay. Amplified TCR beta libraries were sequenced as 87-base-pair reads on the Illumina HiSeq System. As for how the authors treated the data: Across the roughly 640 repertoires, a later analysis counted 80 million or so unique TCR beta chains, roughly 11 million of which were shared by at least two donors. To remove PCR and sequencing errors, raw reads were error-corrected and collapsed into unique sequences using a nearest-neighbor algorithm that merged closely related sequences. To assign V, D and J gene segments, CDR3 sequences were aligned to IMGT reference sequences. For a sequence to be retained, a match of at least six nucleotides was required to both a V gene segment and a J gene segment. Rearrangements were classified as productive when the CDR3 lacked stop codons and remained in frame with V and J, and all other rearrangements were classified as non-productive. Following IMGT convention, CDR3 was defined as the stretch from the second conserved V-encoded cysteine to the conserved J-encoded phenylalanine. The earlier analysis of around 640 of the donors excluded sequences that lacked an unambiguous match to a single V gene segment. In an earlier analysis of a few hundred of the donors, V segments were called functional above 56.7% productive rearrangements and were called segregating when the between-donor standard deviation exceeded 5%. A statistical classification framework was developed to diagnose cytomegalovirus status using the catalog of TCR beta chain sequences. V and J gene assignment, in a later analysis, came from comparing TCR nucleotide sequences with IMGT/GENE-DB human TR gene sequences. The TCRdist pipeline was used in a later analysis to assign CDR3 sequences and most-parsimonious VDJ recombination scenarios. In a later analysis, each TCR beta chain was defined by its CDR3 amino acid sequence together with its V-gene family, and reads without a unique V-gene family were excluded. As a way to deal with suspected cross-contamination and a sequencing artifact, a later analysis dropped approximately 590 nucleotide sequences that were highly shared and had low generation probability. A later analysis calculated a clonal expansion index for each public chain from normalized within-repertoire ranks of inferred template counts. Generation probabilities in a later analysis came from a VDJ recombination model fitted to out-of-frame rearrangements, and those results were checked against IGoR. A later analysis scored TCR-TCR, TCR-HLA and TCR-CMV co-occurrence with hypergeometric tests, applying a repertoire-size bias correction to TCR pairs. In a later analysis, false discovery rates were estimated by permuting HLA or CMV assignments 20 times. In a later analysis, co-occurring TCRs were grouped with DBSCAN, and TCRdist sequence similarity was added when clustering was performed within HLA-allele-positive subsets. Repertoires with fewer than 30,000 or more than 120,000 public chains, plus five repertoires with anomalous nucleotide sharing, were excluded from co-occurrence clustering. The source is immuneACCESS, and TCRdb retained only in-frame sequences with V and J called. Part of the clones is not carried over; for the studies checked, unresolved V genes explain less than half of this, and the remainder is unexplained. Clone size and the V and J calls come from that table; the DNA yielded D and trimming. Across this sample there are 150,000 to 200,000 clones, with around 81% seen only once. The top ten clones comprise 0.9% to 1.1% of the sample.

The receptor's source is a middle-aged woman in good health and CMV-seronegative. The sample taken for sequencing was PBMCs.

The DNA sequence is given as TGTGCCAGCAGCCTGCGGCCCTCGGGACAGGGAGGCGAAGCTTTCTTT. It is translated as CASSLRPSGQGGEAFF. This chain joins TRBV13 to TRBJ1-1; 9 middle bases align to TRBD1. Taken from the germline V gene (reference sequence), the CDR1 and CDR2 loops are PRHDT and FYEKMQ. From the cysteine through the phenylalanine, the CDR3 covers 16 amino acids. Of all the DNA, just the CDR3 is kept, 48 bases in frame from base 1. Trimming takes 5 bases off V and 8 bases off J; junction bases not matched to a gene: 15.